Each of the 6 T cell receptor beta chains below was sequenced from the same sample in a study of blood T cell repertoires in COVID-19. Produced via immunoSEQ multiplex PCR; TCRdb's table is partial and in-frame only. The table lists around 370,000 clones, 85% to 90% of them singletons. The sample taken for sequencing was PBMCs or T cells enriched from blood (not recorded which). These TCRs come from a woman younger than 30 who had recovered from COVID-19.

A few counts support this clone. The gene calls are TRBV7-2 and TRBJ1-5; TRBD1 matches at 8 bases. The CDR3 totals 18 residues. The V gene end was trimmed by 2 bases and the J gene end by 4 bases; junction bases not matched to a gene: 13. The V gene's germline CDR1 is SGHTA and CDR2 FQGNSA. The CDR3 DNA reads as TGTGCCAGCAGCTTACCTCTTGGGACAGGACACATTAATCAGCCCCAGCATTTT. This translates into CASSLPLGTGHINQPQHF. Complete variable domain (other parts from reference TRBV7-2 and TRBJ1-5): GAGVSQSPSNKVTEKGKDVELRCDPISGHTALYWYRQSLGQGLEFLIYFQGNSAPDKSGLPSDRFSAERTGGSVSTLTIQRTQQEDSAVYLCASSLPLGTGHINQPQHFGDGTRLSIL.

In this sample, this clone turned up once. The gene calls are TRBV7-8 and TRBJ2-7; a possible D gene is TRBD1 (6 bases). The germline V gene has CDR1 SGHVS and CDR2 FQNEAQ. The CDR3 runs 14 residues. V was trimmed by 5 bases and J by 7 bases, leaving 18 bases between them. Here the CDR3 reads CASSTRDIDWEQYF. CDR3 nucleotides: TGTGCCAGCAGCACCCGGGACATTGATTGGGAGCAGTACTTC.

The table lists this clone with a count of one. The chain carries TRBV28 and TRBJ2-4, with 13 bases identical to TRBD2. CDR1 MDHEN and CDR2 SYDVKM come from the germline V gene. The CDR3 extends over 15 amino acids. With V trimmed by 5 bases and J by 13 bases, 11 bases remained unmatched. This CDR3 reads CASSDGTSGVKGQYF. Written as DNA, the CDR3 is TGTGCCAGCAGTGACGGGACTAGCGGGGTTAAGGGACAGTACTTC. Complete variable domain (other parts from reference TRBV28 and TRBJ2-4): DVKVTQSSRYLVKRTGEKVFLECVQDMDHENMFWYRQDPGLGLRLIYFSYDVKMKEKGDIPEGYSVSREKKERFSLILESASTNQTSMYLCASSDGTSGVKGQYFGAGTRLSVL.

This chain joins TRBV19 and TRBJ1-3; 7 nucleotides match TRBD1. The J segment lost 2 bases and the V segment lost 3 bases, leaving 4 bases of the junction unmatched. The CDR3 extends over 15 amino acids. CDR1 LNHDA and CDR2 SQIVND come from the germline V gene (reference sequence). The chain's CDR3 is CASSIDRVAGNTIYF. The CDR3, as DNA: TGTGCCAGTAGTATCGACAGGGTGGCTGGAAACACCATATATTTT.

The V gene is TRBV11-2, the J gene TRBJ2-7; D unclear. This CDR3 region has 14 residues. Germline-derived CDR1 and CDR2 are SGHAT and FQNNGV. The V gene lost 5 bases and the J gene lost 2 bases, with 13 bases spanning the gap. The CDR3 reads CASSLLGLTYEQYF. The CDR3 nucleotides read TGTGCCAGCAGCCTCTTGGGCCTGACCTACGAGCAGTACTTC.

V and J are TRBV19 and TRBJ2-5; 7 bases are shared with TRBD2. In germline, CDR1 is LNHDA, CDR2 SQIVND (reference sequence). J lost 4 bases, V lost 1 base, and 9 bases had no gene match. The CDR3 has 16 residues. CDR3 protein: CASSIAASGGGETQYF. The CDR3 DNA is TGTGCCAGTAGTATAGCGGCGTCTGGCGGGGGAGAGACCCAGTACTTC.